Below are 24 T cell receptor beta chains sequenced from a single sample in a study of blood T cells in healthy people across ages. For the second PCR, which ran for 7 to 11 cycles, a sample-barcoded 5' primer and a J-beta primer mix were used. In TCRdb, the 5' RACE reads were re-called with MiXCR into one record per CDR3 protein. Of 1.5 million to 2 million distinct CDR3 sequences in the sample, about 30% were seen once. Sequencing used blood. The receptors originated from a woman in her twenties or thirties in good health.

This clonotype was recorded many times. The V call is TRBV5-1, the J call TRBJ2-1, with TRBD2 identical over 7 bases. This CDR3 spans 14 amino acids. With V trimmed by 4 bases and J by 10 bases, 11 bases remained unmatched. In germline, CDR1 is SGHRS, CDR2 YFSETQ. CDR3 amino acids: CASSLAERGREQFF. The CDR3 DNA reads TGCGCCAGCAGCCTAGCGGAGCGGGGAAGGGAGCAGTTCTTC.

The sample holds many counts of this clonotype. V and J are TRBV20-1 and TRBJ2-5; D is possibly TRBD1 (6 bases). The CDR3 consists of 15 residues. In germline, CDR1 is DFQATT, CDR2 SNEGSKA (reference sequence). Trimming removed 0 bases at V and 5 bases at J, with 16 bases between. The CDR3 nucleotides read TGCAGTGCTAGAGATCTACAGGGTTCAGCTGAGACCCAGTACTTC. This translates into CSARDLQGSAETQYF.

The chain has TRBV6-6 and TRBJ1-2; TRBD1 is a possible D gene (5 bases). The V gene lost 6 bases and the J gene lost 0 bases, with 14 bases spanning the gap. Germline loops: CDR1 MNHNY, CDR2 SVGAGI (reference sequence). The CDR3 totals 15 residues. CDR3 sequence (DNA): TGTGCCAGCAGCCGCGACAGTGTCCCTAACTATGGCTACACCTTC. It is translated as CASSRDSVPNYGYTF.

The chain links TRBV27 to TRBJ2-1, with 8 bases identical to TRBD1. CDR1 MNHEY and CDR2 SMNVEV come from the germline V gene (reference sequence). V gave up 5 bases and J gave up 4 bases; unmatched junction bases: 13. CDR3 length: 17 amino acids. CDR3 region: CASSQGTGTLPYNEQFF. In nucleotides, the CDR3 is TGTGCCAGCAGTCAAGGGACAGGTACTCTGCCTTACAATGAGCAGTTCTTC.

The chain links TRBV28 to TRBJ1-2; 8 nucleotides align to TRBD1. J was trimmed by 3 bases and V by 5 bases; bases with no gene match: 5. This CDR3 has 14 amino acids. Germline V CDR1 and CDR2: MDHEN, SYDVKM. In DNA form, the CDR3 reads TGTGCCAGCAGTCGGGGGGGACAGGACTATGGCTACACCTTC. Encoded protein: CASSRGGQDYGYTF.

A remark on this clonotype: This clone may be a read error of a much larger clone one base away. J is TRBJ2-5 and V is TRBV6-2 or TRBV6-3; a possible D gene is TRBD1 (5 bases). The CDR3 is 14 residues long. Germline-derived CDR1 and CDR2 are MNHEY and SVGEGT. V lost 6 bases and J 11 bases, leaving 22 bases between the germline ends. DNA for the CDR3: TGTGCCAGCAGAATGGCCAGGGAAATATATGAGCAGTACTTC. It yields the protein CASRMAREIYEQYF.

This clonotype was recorded a few times. The rearrangement joins TRBV7-2 to TRBJ1-6; D might be TRBD1 (5 bases). Germline V gene sequence: CDR1 SGHTA, CDR2 FQGNSA. The CDR3 runs to 14 residues. Between the trimmed V and J ends, which lost 3 bases and 12 bases, there was a span of 15 bases. The CDR3 spells CASSFWQGIKPLHF. The DNA of the CDR3 is TGTGCCAGCAGCTTCTGGCAGGGTATTAAACCCCTCCACTTT.

This clonotype came up many times. The chain uses TRBV12-3 or TRBV12-4 and TRBJ2-3, with D tentatively TRBD2 (6 bases). V was trimmed by 2 bases and J by 4 bases, leaving 19 bases between them. The CDR3 has 17 residues. CDR3 coding DNA: TGTGCCAGCAGTTTAACTAGTTCGGGACTCCCTGCAGATACGCAGTATTTT. Translation gives CASSLTSSGLPADTQYF.

The chain links TRBV4-3 to TRBJ2-1, with 13 bases that match TRBD2. Trimming took 0 bases from V and 8 from J; bases not matched to a gene: 7. CDR1 and CDR2 from the germline V gene are LGHNA and YSLEER. The CDR3 has 17 amino acids. CDR3 DNA sequence: TGCGCCAGCAGCCAAGATGGACTAGCGGGAGTCCGCGATGAGCAGTTCTTC. Amino acid sequence: CASSQDGLAGVRDEQFF.

This chain connects TRBV20-1 to TRBJ2-7; perhaps D is TRBD1 or TRBD2 (6 bases each). Germline V gene lookup returns CDR1 DFQATT and CDR2 SNEGSKA (reference sequence). The CDR3 has 14 residues. Trimming took off 6 bases at V and 0 bases at J, with 15 bases between the two ends. CDR3 coding DNA: TGCAGTGCCAAGAGGGGGGTAAGCTCCTACGAGCAGTACTTC. Its protein product is CSAKRGVSSYEQYF.

The CDR3 is CASSPAVNTEAFF. The CDR3 DNA reads as TGTGCCAGCAGCCCGGCGGTTAACACTGAAGCTTTCTTT. The rearrangement links TRBV27 to TRBJ1-1; D gene ambiguous. Germline V gives CDR1 MNHEY, CDR2 SMNVEV (reference sequence). Trimming shortened V by 6 bases and J by 2 bases, and 10 bases separated the two germline ends. The length of the CDR3 is 13 residues.

This clonotype showed up many times. The rearrangement joins TRBV25-1 to TRBJ2-7, with a possible D match to TRBD1 (6 bases). In germline, CDR1 is MGHDK, CDR2 SYGVNS. CDR3 size: 12 residues. V was shortened by 4 bases and J by 12 bases, with 16 bases between the two germline ends. The CDR3 protein is CASSGTALSRYF. CDR3 in DNA: TGTGCCAGCAGTGGGACAGCTCTTTCGCGGTACTTC.

The V call is TRBV5-1, the J call TRBJ1-2; TRBD1 aligns across 11 bases. The CDR3 has 16 amino acids. CDR1 and CDR2 (germline): SGHRS, YFSETQ. Germline trimming cut 6 bases from V and 7 bases from J; bases unmatched to any gene: 14. CDR3 protein: CASNSETGQGGSGYTF. The CDR3 DNA follows: TGCGCCAGCAACTCCGAGACGGGACAGGGGGGGAGTGGCTACACCTTC.

This clonotype was counted between two and nine times. The chain employs TRBV7-9 and TRBJ1-2; possible D gene TRBD1, 5 bases. The V and J ends lost 5 bases and 7 bases respectively, with 14 bases between them. Germline assignment: CDR1 SEHNR and CDR2 FQNEAQ (reference sequence). The length of the CDR3 is 13 residues. The CDR3 loop is CASSPDSVVGYTF. The CDR3 DNA sequence: TGTGCCAGCAGCCCCGACAGCGTCGTTGGCTACACCTTC.

This sequence joins TRBV25-1 and TRBJ2-1, with TRBD2 as a possible D gene (6 bases). Germline CDR1 reads MGHDK; CDR2 reads SYGVNS. This CDR3 comprises 16 residues. The V gene lost 2 bases and the J gene lost 5 bases, with 16 bases spanning the gap. The CDR3 protein is CASSESYRKRDNEQFF. The DNA for the CDR3 is TGTGCCAGCAGTGAAAGCTATCGGAAGCGGGACAATGAGCAGTTCTTC. Supplemented by reference TRBV25-1 and TRBJ2-1, the full variable domain reads EADIYQTPRYLVIGTGKKITLECSQTMGHDKMYWYQQDPGMELHLIHYSYGVNSTEKGDLSSESTVSRIRTEHFPLTLESARPSHTSQYLCASSESYRKRDNEQFFGPGTRLTVL.

Only a few counts were recorded for this clonotype. This chain uses TRBV20-1 with TRBJ2-7, with D possibly TRBD1 on 6 matching bases. The length of the CDR3 is 14 residues. Germline CDR1 DFQATT, CDR2 SNEGSKA (reference sequence). Trimming shortened V by 7 bases and J by 2 bases, and 18 bases separated the two germline ends. The DNA for the CDR3 is TGCAGTGTCGCCGCCCTGCAGGGGCCCTACGAGCAGTACTTC. It encodes CSVAALQGPYEQYF.

This clonotype was seen many times. The rearrangement uses TRBV7-9 and TRBJ2-7; 9 bases line up with TRBD2. Unmatched junction bases numbered 9, after V lost 4 bases and J lost 2 bases. The CDR3 runs to 16 residues. Germline assignment: CDR1 SEHNR and CDR2 FQNEAQ (reference sequence). CDR3 residues: CASSSETSGNPYEQYF. The CDR3 DNA reads as TGTGCCAGCAGCTCAGAGACTAGCGGAAACCCCTACGAGCAGTACTTC.

In this sample, this clonotype turned up a few times. V usage is TRBV7-9 and J usage is TRBJ2-3, with 14 bases matching TRBD2. V was pared by 3 bases and J by 7 bases, with 6 bases of the junction left unmatched. The CDR3 totals 16 residues. The germline gives CDR1 SEHNR, CDR2 FQNEAQ (reference sequence). CDR3 residues: CASSFGTSGSMNTQYF. CDR3 DNA: TGTGCCAGCAGCTTCGGGACTAGCGGGAGTATGAATACGCAGTATTTT.

This clonotype was observed at least ten times. The rearrangement uses TRBV20-1 and TRBJ1-2; D is possibly TRBD1 (5 bases). Germline CDR1 reads DFQATT; CDR2 reads SNEGSKA (reference sequence). The CDR3 covers 13 residues. Trimming stripped 0 bases from V and 5 bases from J, with 10 bases between. The CDR3: CSARDYRGYGYTF. The CDR3 nucleotides are TGCAGTGCTAGAGATTATAGGGGTTATGGCTACACCTTC.

In this sample, this clonotype turned up a few times. The gene calls are TRBV29-1 and TRBJ1-1; tentative D call: TRBD1 (5 bases). Germline loops: CDR1 SQVTM, CDR2 ANQGSEA. The CDR3 extends over 12 amino acids. V lost 5 bases and J 1 base, leaving 8 bases between the germline ends. CDR3 residues: CSVLTANTEAFF. DNA for the CDR3: TGCAGCGTTTTGACAGCGAACACTGAAGCTTTCTTT.

The V call is TRBV3-1, the J call TRBJ2-2; D is perhaps TRBD2 (5 bases). CDR1 and CDR2 from the germline V gene are LGHDT and YNNKEL (reference sequence). The ends were cut back, 3 bases at V and 1 base at J, with 15 bases in the middle. The CDR3 totals 17 residues. CDR3: CASSHRGSTLNTGELFF. The CDR3 region has the DNA TGTGCCAGCAGCCACCGAGGGTCCACACTGAACACCGGGGAGCTGTTTTTT.

The chain links TRBV7-2 to TRBJ2-3; 9 bases map to TRBD2. The germline V gene has CDR1 SGHTA and CDR2 FQGNSA. This CDR3 comprises 16 residues. V trimming: 6 bases; J trimming: 0 bases; junction bases outside the gene matches: 7. The CDR3 bases are TGTGCCAGCAGGCGATTAGCGGGGGCTAGCACAGATACGCAGTATTTT. It yields the protein CASRRLAGASTDTQYF.

A few counts support this clonotype. The V and J genes are TRBV9 and TRBJ2-1; perhaps TRBD1 as D (7 bases). The germline V and J ends were trimmed by 1 base and 7 bases, with 15 bases remaining between them. The germline V gene encodes CDR1 SGDLS and CDR2 YYNGEE. CDR3 length: 15 residues. CDR3 nucleotides: TGTGCCAGCAGCGTATCGACAGGGAGCGGGAATGAGCAGTTCTTC. It codes for CASSVSTGSGNEQFF.

The rearrangement uses TRBV28 and TRBJ1-1; no reliable D call. This CDR3 has 13 amino acids. Germline V CDR1 and CDR2: MDHEN, SYDVKM. The V and J ends lost 7 bases and 0 bases respectively, with 9 bases between them. The CDR3 sequence: CASTRLVNTEAFF. The DNA for the CDR3 is TGTGCCAGCACTCGACTAGTGAACACTGAAGCTTTCTTT.